Described below is a single T cell receptor (beta chain) sequence and its context. The time point denotes: baseline, week 1 (first vaccination visit). The treatment was: pre-vaccination baseline after standard-of-care therapy. Each of the donors came in with new WHO grade 3 or 4 astrocytomas that were IDH1-mutant and ATRX-lost. The sample belongs to a study of a mutant IDH1 vaccine in newly diagnosed glioma. The CDR3 sequence is 14 residues long. Germline V gene data show CDR1 as LNHDA and CDR2 as SQIVND (reference sequence). The V segment lost 5 bases and the J segment 2 bases; nucleotides outside the gene matches: 6. TCRdb's copy holds only in-frame clones and misses some; the assay was immunoSEQ multiplex PCR. The table has 85,000 to 100,000 clones, 70% to 90% seen once; the top ten hold approximately 0.6%.

The TCR sequence derives from a woman aged 45-60 years with glioma. The chain carries TRBV19 and TRBJ2-7; 7 positions match TRBD2. Material: PBMCs, obtained from a glioma patient treated with radiotherapy, temozolomide or both. This chain's CDR3 is CASSPSGPAYEQYF. CDR3 coding DNA: TGTGCCAGTAGTCCTAGCGGTCCGGCCTACGAGCAGTACTTC.